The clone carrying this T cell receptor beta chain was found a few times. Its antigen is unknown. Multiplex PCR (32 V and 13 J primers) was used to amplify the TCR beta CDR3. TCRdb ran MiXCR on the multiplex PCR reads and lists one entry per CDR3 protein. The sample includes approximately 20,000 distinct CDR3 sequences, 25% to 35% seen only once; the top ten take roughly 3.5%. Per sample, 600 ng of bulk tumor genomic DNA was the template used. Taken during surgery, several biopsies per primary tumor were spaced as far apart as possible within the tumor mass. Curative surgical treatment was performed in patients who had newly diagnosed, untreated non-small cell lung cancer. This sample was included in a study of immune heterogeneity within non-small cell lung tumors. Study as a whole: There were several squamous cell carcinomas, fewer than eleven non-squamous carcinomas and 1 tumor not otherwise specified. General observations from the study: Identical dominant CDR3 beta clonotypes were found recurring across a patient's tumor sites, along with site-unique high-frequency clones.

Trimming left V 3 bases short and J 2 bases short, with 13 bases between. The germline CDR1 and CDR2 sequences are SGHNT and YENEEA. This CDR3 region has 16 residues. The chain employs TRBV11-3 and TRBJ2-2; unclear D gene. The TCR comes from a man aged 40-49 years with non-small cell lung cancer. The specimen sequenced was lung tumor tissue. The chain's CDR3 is CASSFAGRTNTGELFF. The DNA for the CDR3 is TGTGCCAGCAGCTTTGCTGGAAGGACCAACACCGGGGAGCTGTTTTTT. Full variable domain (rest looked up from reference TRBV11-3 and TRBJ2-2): EAGVVQSPRYKIIEKKQPVAFWCNPISGHNTLYWYLQNLGQGPELLIRYENEEAVDDSQLPKDRFSAERLKGVDSTLKIQPAELGDSAVYLCASSFAGRTNTGELFFGEGSRLTVL.